This TCR beta chain was obtained from a study of blood T cell repertoires in COVID-19. For the study at large: Collection of acute and convalescent COVID-19 samples took place in the United States, Italy and Spain. In each case, the material was cDNA or gDNA derived from T cells, B-cell-depleted T cells, or PBMCs.

Authors' processing steps: Reference gene primers were amplified, and this amplification served to estimate nucleated cell counts. Generated by immunoSEQ multiplex PCR, the TCRdb table keeps only in-frame clones and is missing some. V and J calls and clone size come straight from that table; D and trimming were deduced from the DNA. The table lists tens of thousands of clones, approximately 85% of them singletons. The CDR3 loop spans 14 amino acids. In germline, CDR1 is SGHRS, CDR2 YFSETQ. The ends lost 5 bases at V and 4 bases at J; junction bases unmatched: 5. The receptor comes from an elderly man with acute or convalescent COVID-19. The sequencing input was peripheral blood. J is TRBJ1-3 and V is TRBV5-1; 8 nucleotides line up with TRBD1. Written as DNA, the CDR3 is TGCGCCAGCAGACCAGGGGGCTCCGGAAACACCATATATTTT. It yields the protein CASRPGGSGNTIYF.